The entry below gives a single TCR beta chain sequence along with its context. Its antigen is still unknown. One end of the junction does not line up with germline, which may come from a read error. The sample comes from a study of CD8 T cells in ankylosing spondylitis. Construction of TCR beta libraries was performed using quantitative 5'-RACE with molecular barcodes. TCRdb re-analysed the 5' RACE reads in MiXCR, keeping a single row per CDR3 protein. The sample lists a few hundred thousand distinct CDR3 sequences; approximately 20% were seen once. The CDR3 consists of 15 residues. Germline V gene sequence: CDR1 ENHRY, CDR2 SYGVKD. Overall study results and limits: A motif of eight highly homologous TCR beta variants was seen as apparently characteristic of ankylosing spondylitis blood. Reportedly, disease-linked clones are significantly enriched in ankylosing spondylitis patients' matched synovial fluid. Disease-linked clones bore a CD8+ phenotype, appearing relatively rarely in peripheral blood.

J is TRBJ2-3 and V is TRBV10-3; 11 nucleotides agree with TRBD1. Specimen: blood, either unsorted or a sorted T cell fraction (not recorded which). This sequence was found in a male donor with ankylosing spondylitis. The CDR3 DNA reads as TGTGCCGTCAGTGGCGGACAGGGGGCTTCAGATACGCAGTATTTT. The encoded protein is CAVSGGQGASDTQYF.